This TCR beta chain was obtained from a study of monozygotic twins with inflammatory bowel disease. Every sample had its cDNA made across eight separate reactions. Each UMI harboured a 6-nucleotide sample barcode and was appended via template switching. For each CDR3 protein, TCRdb gives one entry from its re-call of the 5' RACE reads, without DNA. The data include 400,000 to 500,000 distinct CDR3 sequences; the top ten clones carry under 3%. Per donor, about 2.5 ml of blood was collected and frozen. The germline gives CDR1 MNHNS, CDR2 SASEGT. This CDR3 region has 15 residues. The chain uses TRBV6-1 and TRBJ2-5; TCRdb returns TRBD1, unconfirmable since there is no DNA. The receptor was derived from a human donor with ulcerative colitis or Crohn's disease, or a healthy co-twin of an affected twin (not recorded which). The material sequenced was blood. The CDR3 sequence is CASSPGTGGAETQYF.